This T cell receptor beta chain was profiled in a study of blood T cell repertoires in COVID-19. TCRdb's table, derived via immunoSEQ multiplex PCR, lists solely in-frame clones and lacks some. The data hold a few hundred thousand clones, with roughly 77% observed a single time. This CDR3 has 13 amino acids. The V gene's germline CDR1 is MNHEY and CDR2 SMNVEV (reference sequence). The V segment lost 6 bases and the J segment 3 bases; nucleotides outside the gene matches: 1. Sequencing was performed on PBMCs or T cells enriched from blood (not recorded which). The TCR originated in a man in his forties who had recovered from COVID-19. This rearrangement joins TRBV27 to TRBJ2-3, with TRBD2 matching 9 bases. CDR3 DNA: TGTGCCAGCAGGGGACTAGCAACAGATACGCAGTATTTT. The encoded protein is CASRGLATDTQYF.